This T cell receptor gamma chain was sequenced for a study of Vδ1+ human thymocytes. Study results and caveats: Roughly 22% of thymic delta-chain sequences were Vdelta2, with few Vdelta3, unlike blood Vdelta1+ controls. Thymic TRG and TRD repertoires appeared highly polyclonal. TRG sequences recurred across donors, whereas TRD sequences stayed essentially private.

This clone was counted only a few times. The antigen is unknown. Between roughly 97% and 99.6% of sorted thymocytes were Vdelta1+. The template was reverse-transcribed extracted RNA. Multiplex PCR used pooled V-gene forward primers and a constant-region reverse primer to amplify CDR3s. TCRdb re-called clones from the multiplex PCR reads using CATT. The data contain about 36,000 gamma-chain clones, 20% to 25% of them singletons. The germline CDR1 and CDR2 sequences are VENAVY and YDSYNSRV. CDR3 size: 13 residues. V lost 5 bases to trimming and J lost 3 bases; unmatched junction nucleotides: 7. The TCR was taken from a girl under two years old who had congenital heart surgery. This chain joins TRGV8 and TRGJ1 or TRGJ2. The sample consisted of Vdelta1+ gamma-delta thymocytes from the thymus. Noted subset: FACS-sorted CD3+ TCRalphabeta- TCRVdelta1+ TCRVdelta2- thymocytes. CDR3 residues: CATWVAIYYKKLF. CDR3 bases: TGTGCCACCTGGGTGGCGATTTATTATAAGAAACTCTTT.